One and the same sample provided the 13 T cell receptor beta chains below, sequenced in a study of shared clonotypes between healthy human individuals. Clones were sequenced by immunoSEQ multiplex PCR, and TCRdb holds only the in-frame ones, with some missing. The sample lists 2 million to 2.5 million clones; 85% to 95% were seen once. The specimen was naive CD4+ T cells from PBMCs. Subset defined: CD45RA+ positively selected. The receptors originated from a man in his late teens or twenties in good health. Some clones in this sample may be carry-over from other donors' samples.

Concerning this clone itself: In the same sample, other DNA sequences code for this CDR3. The chain joins TRBV7-9 to TRBJ1-5; 9 bases align to TRBD1. The J segment lost 0 bases and the V segment lost 5 bases, leaving 5 bases of the junction unmatched. Germline V CDR1 and CDR2: SEHNR, FQNEAQ (reference sequence). CDR3 length: 16 residues. Written as DNA, the CDR3 is TGTGCCAGCAGCCCGGGACAGGGCGATAGCAATCAGCCCCAGCATTTT. This codes for CASSPGQGDSNQPQHF.

This clone came up a few times. CDR3 in amino acids: CASSSQGQGITEAFF. Written as DNA, the CDR3 is TGTGCCAGCAGTTCTCAGGGACAGGGCATCACTGAAGCTTTCTTT. J is TRBJ1-1 and V is TRBV2; 9 nucleotides match TRBD1. V was pared by 5 bases and J by 4 bases, with 8 bases of the junction left unmatched. Germline V gene sequence: CDR1 SNHLY, CDR2 FYNNEI. CDR3 length equals 15 residues.

The V and J genes are TRBV5-6 and TRBJ2-7, with unresolved D. Trimming took 4 bases from V and 5 from J, leaving 7 bases between them. Germline loops: CDR1 SGHDT, CDR2 YYEEEE. This CDR3 contains 11 residues. The CDR3 reads CASSRVNEQYF. The CDR3 region has the DNA TGTGCCAGCAGCCGGGTGAACGAGCAGTACTTC.

V gene TRBV29-1 combines with J gene TRBJ1-1; maybe TRBD1 (5 bases). The CDR3 spans 10 residues. Trimming shortened V by 7 bases and J by 9 bases, and 12 bases separated the two germline ends. CDR1 is SQVTM, CDR2 ANQGSEA, per germline. The CDR3 nucleotides are TGCAGCGCATATGACAGAAAAGCTTTCTTT. It specifies CSAYDRKAFF.

This clone was seen once. The chain uses TRBV6-6 and TRBJ2-5; perhaps TRBD2 as D (6 bases). CDR1 and CDR2 (germline): MNHNY, SVGAGI (reference sequence). V gave up 4 bases and J gave up 3 bases, with 15 bases separating them. The CDR3 sequence is 15 residues long. CDR3 sequence: CASSSQAGGKETQYF. The CDR3 DNA reads as TGTGCCAGCAGTTCCCAGGCTGGGGGGAAAGAGACCCAGTACTTC.

The V gene is TRBV27, the J gene TRBJ2-5; TRBD1 or TRBD2 may be the D gene (6 bases each). The CDR3 runs to 15 residues. V lost 1 base to trimming and J lost 4 bases, with 13 bases between them. Germline loops: CDR1 MNHEY, CDR2 SMNVEV (reference sequence). The CDR3 region is CASSLYGGRPETQYF. The CDR3 nucleotides are TGTGCCAGCAGTTTATATGGGGGGCGCCCAGAGACCCAGTACTTC.

This clone was recorded only once. This chain uses TRBV7-8 with TRBJ1-5, with 9 bases matching TRBD1. The CDR3 contains 17 residues. Germline CDR1 reads SGHVS; CDR2 reads FQNEAQ. V lost 4 bases and J lost 3; bases outside the gene matches: 10. CDR3 in DNA: TGTGCCAGCAGCTCAGACAGGGGGGGATGGGACAATCAGCCCCAGCATTTT. Encoded protein: CASSSDRGGWDNQPQHF.

This clone has a single count. The chain uses TRBV19 and TRBJ2-7; 8 bases are shared with TRBD2. The V segment lost 5 bases and the J segment 3 bases; nucleotides outside the gene matches: 9. Germline V lookup: CDR1 LNHDA, CDR2 SQIVND (reference sequence). The CDR3 loop spans 15 amino acids. The CDR3 region has the DNA TGTGCCAGTAGTCGACTAGCGACGGACCTCTACGAGCAGTACTTC. Residues: CASSRLATDLYEQYF.

This chain links TRBV15 with TRBJ1-5; tentative D call: TRBD1 (6 bases). V lost 9 bases and J 5 bases, leaving 17 bases between the germline ends. The CDR3 spans 14 residues. Germline V gene sequence: CDR1 LNHNV, CDR2 YYDKDF (reference sequence). CDR3 in DNA: TGTGCCACTAAAACCGGGACACAGGATCAGCCCCAGCATTTT. Encoded protein: CATKTGTQDQPQHF.

This clone was seen more than once but under ten times. The gene calls are TRBV2 and TRBJ2-2; D tentatively fits TRBD1 or TRBD2 (6 bases each). Per the germline V gene, CDR1 is SNHLY and CDR2 is FYNNEI. The V end lost 6 bases, the J end lost 4 bases, and 12 bases lay between the germline ends. This CDR3 comprises 14 residues. The CDR3 protein is CASRWGASTGELFF. As DNA, the CDR3 is TGTGCCAGCAGATGGGGGGCCAGCACCGGGGAGCTGTTTTTT.

This chain connects TRBV30 to TRBJ2-1, with 7 nucleotides matching TRBD2. J was trimmed by 2 bases and V by 4 bases; bases with no gene match: 8. This CDR3 spans 15 amino acids. The germline CDR1 and CDR2 sequences are GTSNPN and SVGIG (reference sequence). As DNA, the CDR3 is TGTGCCTGGACCCGGGGGACTACCCCCTACAATGAGCAGTTCTTC. It specifies CAWTRGTTPYNEQFF.

The chain employs TRBV5-4 and TRBJ2-7; D possibly corresponds to TRBD2 (6 bases). V was cut by 1 base and J by 2 bases, with 13 bases left in between. Germline CDR1 reads SGHNT; CDR2 reads YYREEE (reference sequence). This CDR3 is 15 amino acids long. The CDR3 region is CASSLRASAPYEQYF. The CDR3 DNA follows: TGTGCCAGCAGCTTGCGAGCTAGCGCTCCCTACGAGCAGTACTTC.

Worth noting for this clone: Different DNA sequences within this sample yield the same CDR3. The V call is TRBV6-6, the J call TRBJ2-1; 9 bases line up with TRBD2. Per the germline V gene, CDR1 is MNHNY and CDR2 is SVGAGI (reference sequence). The trim removed 2 bases at V and 5 bases at J, leaving 4 bases unmatched. The CDR3 spans 15 residues. In DNA form, the CDR3 reads TGTGCCAGCAGTTACCGAGCGGGAGGCAACAATGAGCAGTTCTTC. Protein sequence: CASSYRAGGNNEQFF.